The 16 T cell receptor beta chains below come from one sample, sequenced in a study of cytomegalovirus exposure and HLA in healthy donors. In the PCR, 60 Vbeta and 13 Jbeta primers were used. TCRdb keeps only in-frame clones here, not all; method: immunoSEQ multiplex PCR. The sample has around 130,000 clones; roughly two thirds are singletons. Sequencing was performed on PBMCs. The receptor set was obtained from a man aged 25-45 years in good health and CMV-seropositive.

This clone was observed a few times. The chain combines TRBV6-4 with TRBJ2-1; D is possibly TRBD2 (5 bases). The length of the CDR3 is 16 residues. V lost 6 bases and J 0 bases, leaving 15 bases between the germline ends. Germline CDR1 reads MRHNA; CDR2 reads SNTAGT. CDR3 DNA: TGTGCCAGCAGCCGGACCGAGACTAACTCCTACAATGAGCAGTTCTTC. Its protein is CASSRTETNSYNEQFF.

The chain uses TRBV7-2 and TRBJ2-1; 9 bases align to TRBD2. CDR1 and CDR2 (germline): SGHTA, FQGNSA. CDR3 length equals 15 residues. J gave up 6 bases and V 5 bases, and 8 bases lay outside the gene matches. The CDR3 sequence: CASSPSSGGSNEQFF. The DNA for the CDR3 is TGTGCCAGCAGCCCCTCGAGCGGGGGGAGCAATGAGCAGTTCTTC.

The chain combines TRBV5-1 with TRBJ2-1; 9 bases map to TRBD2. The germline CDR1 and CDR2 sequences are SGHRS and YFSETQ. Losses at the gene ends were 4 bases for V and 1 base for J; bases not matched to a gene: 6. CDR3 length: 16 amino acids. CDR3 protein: CASSGESGRSYNEQFF. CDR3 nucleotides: TGCGCCAGCAGCGGGGAGAGCGGGAGGTCCTACAATGAGCAGTTCTTC.

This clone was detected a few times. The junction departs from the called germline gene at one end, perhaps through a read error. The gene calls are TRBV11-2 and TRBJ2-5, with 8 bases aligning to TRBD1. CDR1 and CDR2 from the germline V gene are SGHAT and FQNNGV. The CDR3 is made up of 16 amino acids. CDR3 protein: CASSHYQGQAQKTQYF. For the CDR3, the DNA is TGTGCCAGCAGTCATTACCAGGGACAGGCCCAAAAGACCCAGTACTTC.

CDR3 sequence: CASSLGAGVYWGETQYF. The CDR3 region has the DNA TGTGCCAGCAGCTTGGGGGCGGGAGTCTATTGGGGAGAGACCCAGTACTTC. This rearrangement joins TRBV5-6 to TRBJ2-5, with 7 bases fitting TRBD2. Germline lookup yields CDR1 SGHDT and CDR2 YYEEEE. This CDR3 is built from 17 residues. J gave up 4 bases and V 0 bases, and 12 bases lay outside the gene matches.

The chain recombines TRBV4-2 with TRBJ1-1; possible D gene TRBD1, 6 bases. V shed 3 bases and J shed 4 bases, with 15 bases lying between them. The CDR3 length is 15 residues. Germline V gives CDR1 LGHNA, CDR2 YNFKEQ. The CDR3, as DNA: TGTGCCAGCAGCCACCCCCAGGGGTTAGGCACTGAAGCTTTCTTT. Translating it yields CASSHPQGLGTEAFF.

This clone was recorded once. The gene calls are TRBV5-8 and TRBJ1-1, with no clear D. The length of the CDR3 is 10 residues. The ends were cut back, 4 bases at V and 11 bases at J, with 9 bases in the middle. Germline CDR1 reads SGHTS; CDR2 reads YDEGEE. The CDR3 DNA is TGTGCCAGCAGCGGGAGGGAGGCTTTCTTT. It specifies CASSGREAFF.

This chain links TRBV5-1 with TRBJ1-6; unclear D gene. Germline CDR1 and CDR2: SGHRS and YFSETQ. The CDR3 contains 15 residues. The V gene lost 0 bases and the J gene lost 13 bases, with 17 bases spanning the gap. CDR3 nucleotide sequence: TGCGCCAGCAGCTTGGCCGTAACCGCGGGCCACCCCCTCCACTTT. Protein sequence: CASSLAVTAGHPLHF. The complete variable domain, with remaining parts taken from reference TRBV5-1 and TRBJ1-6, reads KAGVTQTPRYLIKTRGQQVTLSCSPISGHRSVSWYQQTPGQGLQFLFEYFSETQRNKGNFPGRFSGRQFSNSRSEMNVSTLELGDSALYLCASSLAVTAGHPLHFGNGTRLTVT.

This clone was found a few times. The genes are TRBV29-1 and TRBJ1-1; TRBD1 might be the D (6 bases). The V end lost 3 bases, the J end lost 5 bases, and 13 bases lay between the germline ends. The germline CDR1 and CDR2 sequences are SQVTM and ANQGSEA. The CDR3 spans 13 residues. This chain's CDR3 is CSVEQGQGTEAFF. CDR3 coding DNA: TGCAGCGTTGAGCAGGGGCAAGGAACTGAAGCTTTCTTT.

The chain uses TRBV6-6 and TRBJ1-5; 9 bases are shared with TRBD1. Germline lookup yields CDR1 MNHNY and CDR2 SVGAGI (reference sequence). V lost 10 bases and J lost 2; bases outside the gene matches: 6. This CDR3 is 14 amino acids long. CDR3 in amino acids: CATRRDRGNQPQHF. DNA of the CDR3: TGTGCCACCCGTAGGGACAGGGGCAATCAGCCCCAGCATTTT.

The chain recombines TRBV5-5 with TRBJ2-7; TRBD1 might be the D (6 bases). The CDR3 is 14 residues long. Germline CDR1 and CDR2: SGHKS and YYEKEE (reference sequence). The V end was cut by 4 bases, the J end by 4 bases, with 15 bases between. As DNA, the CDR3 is TGTGCCAGCAGCCGAACAGGGTTGGGGTACGAGCAGTACTTC. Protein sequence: CASSRTGLGYEQYF. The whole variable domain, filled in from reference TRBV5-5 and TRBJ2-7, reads DAGVTQSPTHLIKTRGQQVTLRCSPISGHKSVSWYQQVLGQGPQFIFQYYEKEERGRGNFPDRFSARQFPNYSSELNVNALLLGDSALYLCASSRTGLGYEQYFGPGTRLTVT.

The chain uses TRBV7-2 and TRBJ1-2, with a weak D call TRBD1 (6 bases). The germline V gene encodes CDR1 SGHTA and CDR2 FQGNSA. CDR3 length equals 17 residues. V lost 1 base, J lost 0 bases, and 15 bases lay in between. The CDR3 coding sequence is TGTGCCAGCAGCTTAGGTCCCGGGGACACAACTAACTATGGCTACACCTTC. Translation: CASSLGPGDTTNYGYTF. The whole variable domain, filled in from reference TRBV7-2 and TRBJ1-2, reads GAGVSQSPSNKVTEKGKDVELRCDPISGHTALYWYRQSLGQGLEFLIYFQGNSAPDKSGLPSDRFSAERTGGSVSTLTIQRTQQEDSAVYLCASSLGPGDTTNYGYTFGSGTRLTVV.

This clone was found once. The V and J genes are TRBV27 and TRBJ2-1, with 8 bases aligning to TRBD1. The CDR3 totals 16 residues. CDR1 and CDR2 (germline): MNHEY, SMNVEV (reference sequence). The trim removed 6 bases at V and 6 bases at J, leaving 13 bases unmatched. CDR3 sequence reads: CASSLRGRDRSNEQFF. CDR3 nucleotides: TGTGCCAGCAGCCTCAGGGGGCGGGATCGTAGCAATGAGCAGTTCTTC.

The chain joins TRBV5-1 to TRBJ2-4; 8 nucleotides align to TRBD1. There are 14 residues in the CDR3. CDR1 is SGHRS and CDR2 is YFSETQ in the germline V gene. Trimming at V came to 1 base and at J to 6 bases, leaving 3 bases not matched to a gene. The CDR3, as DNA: TGCGCCAGCAGCTTGACAGGGGGGTTAAACATTCAGTACTTC. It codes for CASSLTGGLNIQYF.

The CDR3 DNA reads TGTGCCATCAGTGAGCTGGGCAGGGGGCTGACGAACACCGGGGAGCTGTTTTTT. The encoded protein is CAISELGRGLTNTGELFF. V and J are TRBV10-3 and TRBJ2-2, with TRBD1 matching 8 bases. Germline assignment: CDR1 ENHRY and CDR2 SYGVKD. The CDR3 is 18 amino acids. Germline trimming cut 2 bases from V and 0 bases from J; bases unmatched to any gene: 8.

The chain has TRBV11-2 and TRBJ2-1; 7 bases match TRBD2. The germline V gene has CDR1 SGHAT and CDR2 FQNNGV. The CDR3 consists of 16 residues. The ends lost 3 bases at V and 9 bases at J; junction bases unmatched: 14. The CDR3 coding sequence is TGTGCCAGCAGCTTTAGCTTCGGACTAGAGGGCGGTGAGCAGTTCTTC. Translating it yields CASSFSFGLEGGEQFF.